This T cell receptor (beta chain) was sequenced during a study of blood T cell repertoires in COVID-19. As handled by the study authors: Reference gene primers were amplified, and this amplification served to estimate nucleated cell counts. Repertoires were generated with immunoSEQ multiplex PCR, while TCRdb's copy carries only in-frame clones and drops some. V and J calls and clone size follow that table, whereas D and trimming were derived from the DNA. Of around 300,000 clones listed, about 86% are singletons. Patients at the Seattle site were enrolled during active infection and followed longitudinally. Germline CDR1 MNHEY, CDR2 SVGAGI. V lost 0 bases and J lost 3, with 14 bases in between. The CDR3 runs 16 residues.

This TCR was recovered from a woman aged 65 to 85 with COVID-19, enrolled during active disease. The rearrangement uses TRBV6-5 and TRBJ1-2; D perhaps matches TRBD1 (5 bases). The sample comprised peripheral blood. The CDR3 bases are TGTGCCAGCAGTTACTCGAGAGGGACTTACGACTATGGCTACACCTTC. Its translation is CASSYSRGTYDYGYTF.